The TCR beta chain described here comes from a study of vaccination and CD4 T cells after COVID-19. In the study overall: Post-vaccination specimens were collected at a median of approximately 66 days following dose two (range 14 to 241).

There are 14 residues in the CDR3. Germline CDR1 and CDR2: MNHNS and SASEGT. Trimming removed 4 bases from V and 9 bases from J; junction bases left unmatched: 3. CD4+ T cells that had been cultured provided DNA sequenced with the Oncomine TCR Beta short-read assay. TCRdb processed the PCR reads anew with MiXCR; each CDR3 protein has one entry. The sample includes around 13,000 distinct CDR3 sequences, approximately 39% seen only once; the top ten take roughly 14%. Study-level results: Convalescent participants were relatively few, and none had early post-infection timepoints studied. The rise in median SARS-CoV-2-reactive clonotypes, from around 20 to 38, was not significant.

Treatment given: roughly nine-day PBMC culture with coronavirus spike peptide pools or control peptides (ViraFEST assay). ViraFEST grew antigen-specific T cells using peptide pools, then sequenced TCRs. Of note for this clonotype: The antigen remains unidentified.

This rearrangement joins TRBV6-1 to TRBJ1-6; TRBD1 matches 10 bases. Material: CD4+ T cells from blood, cultured in vitro. The source is a human donor who had recovered from COVID-19. The CDR3 DNA is TGTGCCAGCAGTGCCGGGACAGGGGTTTCACCCCTCCACTTT. Translation: CASSAGTGVSPLHF.